This T cell receptor (beta chain) was captured by sequencing in a study of blood T cell repertoires in COVID-19. In the study overall: Specimens from acute and convalescent COVID-19 originated in the United States, Italy and Spain. In each case, the material was cDNA or gDNA derived from T cells, B-cell-depleted T cells, or PBMCs.

In the authors' methods: Estimates of nucleated cell counts were drawn from the amplification of reference gene primers. Sequenced by immunoSEQ multiplex PCR; TCRdb stores in-frame clones only, minus some. V and J calls and clone size come straight from that table; D and trimming were deduced from the DNA. The table records about 130,000 clones, 88% of them present only once. Germline lookup yields CDR1 SNHLY and CDR2 FYNNEI. The CDR3 is 17 residues long. V was clipped by 2 bases and J by 1 base, with 15 bases between them. The origin of this receptor is a man between 45 and 60 years old with acute or convalescent COVID-19. The sequencing sample was made of peripheral blood. V usage is TRBV2 and J usage is TRBJ2-4; D perhaps matches TRBD1 (6 bases). The CDR3 bases are TGTGCCAGCAGTGAATTGAGGGGCCAGGGGGCCAAAAACATTCAGTACTTC. It codes for CASSELRGQGAKNIQYF.